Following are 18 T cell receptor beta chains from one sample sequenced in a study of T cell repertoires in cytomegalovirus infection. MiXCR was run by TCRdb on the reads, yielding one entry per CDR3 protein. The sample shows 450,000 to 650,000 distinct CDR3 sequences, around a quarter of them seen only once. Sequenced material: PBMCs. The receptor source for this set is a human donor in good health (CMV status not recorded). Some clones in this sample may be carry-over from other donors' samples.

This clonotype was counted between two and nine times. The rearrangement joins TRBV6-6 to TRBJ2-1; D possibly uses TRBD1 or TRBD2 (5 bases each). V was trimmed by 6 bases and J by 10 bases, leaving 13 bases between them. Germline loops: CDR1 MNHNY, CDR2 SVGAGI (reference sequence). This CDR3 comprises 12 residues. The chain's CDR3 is CASSQEWGEQFF. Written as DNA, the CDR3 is TGTGCCAGCAGCCAGGAATGGGGGGAGCAGTTCTTC.

The CDR3 reads CASIMWDRGAPGTGELFF. In DNA form, the CDR3 reads TGTGCCAGTATCATGTGGGACAGGGGGGCCCCGGGCACCGGGGAGCTGTTTTTT. This chain joins TRBV19 and TRBJ2-2; 11 nucleotides agree with TRBD1. Germline CDR1 and CDR2: LNHDA and SQIVND (reference sequence). V was pared by 7 bases and J by 4 bases, with 14 bases of the junction left unmatched. The CDR3 is 18 residues long.

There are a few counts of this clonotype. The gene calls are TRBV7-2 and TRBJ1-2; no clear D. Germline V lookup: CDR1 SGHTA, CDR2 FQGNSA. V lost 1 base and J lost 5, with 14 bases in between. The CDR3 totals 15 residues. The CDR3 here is CASSLVPTHPYGYTF. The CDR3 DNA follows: TGTGCCAGCAGCTTAGTCCCCACACACCCTTATGGCTACACCTTC.

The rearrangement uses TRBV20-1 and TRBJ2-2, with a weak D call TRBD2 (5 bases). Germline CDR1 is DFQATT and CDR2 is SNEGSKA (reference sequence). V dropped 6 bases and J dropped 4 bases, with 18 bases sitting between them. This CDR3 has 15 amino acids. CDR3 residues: CSAPGVSRSTGELFF. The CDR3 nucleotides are TGCAGTGCACCCGGGGTTAGCAGAAGCACCGGGGAGCTGTTTTTT.

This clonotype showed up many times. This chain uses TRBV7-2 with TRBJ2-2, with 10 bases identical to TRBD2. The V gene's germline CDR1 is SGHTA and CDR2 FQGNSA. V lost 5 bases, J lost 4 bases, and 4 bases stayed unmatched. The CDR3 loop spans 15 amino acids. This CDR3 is CASSGIAGGTGELFF. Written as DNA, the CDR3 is TGTGCCAGCAGCGGCATAGCGGGGGGCACCGGGGAGCTGTTTTTT.

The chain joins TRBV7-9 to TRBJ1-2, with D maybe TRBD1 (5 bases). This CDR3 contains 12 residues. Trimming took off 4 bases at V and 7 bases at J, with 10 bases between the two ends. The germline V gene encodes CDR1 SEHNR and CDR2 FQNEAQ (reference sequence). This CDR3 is CASSSQTAGYTF. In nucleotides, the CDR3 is TGTGCCAGCAGCTCACAGACAGCTGGCTACACCTTC.

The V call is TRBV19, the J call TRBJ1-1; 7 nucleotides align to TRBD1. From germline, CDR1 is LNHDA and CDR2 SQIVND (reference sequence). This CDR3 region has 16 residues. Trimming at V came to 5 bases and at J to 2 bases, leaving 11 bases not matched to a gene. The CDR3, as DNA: TGTGCCAGTAGTCCACAGGGGTCATACTTAAACACTGAAGCTTTCTTT. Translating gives CASSPQGSYLNTEAFF.

CDR3 sequence: CASSLWGQGVYEQYF. Here the CDR3 DNA reads TGTGCCAGCAGCTTGTGGGGCCAGGGGGTCTACGAGCAGTACTTC. The chain employs TRBV5-6 and TRBJ2-7, with 7 bases that match TRBD1. J gave up 3 bases and V 1 base, and 7 bases lay outside the gene matches. Germline V gives CDR1 SGHDT, CDR2 YYEEEE. The CDR3 totals 15 residues. Full variable domain (outside the CDR3, taken from reference TRBV5-6 and TRBJ2-7): DAGVTQSPTHLIKTRGQQVTLRCSPKSGHDTVSWYQQALGQGPQFIFQYYEEEERQRGNFPDRFSGHQFPNYSSELNVNALLLGDSALYLCASSLWGQGVYEQYFGPGTRLTVT.

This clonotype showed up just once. CDR3 region: CATSRGGGLVYEQYF. In DNA, the CDR3 is TGTGCCACCAGCAGAGGTGGGGGGTTGGTTTACGAGCAGTACTTC. The chain carries TRBV15 and TRBJ2-7, with TRBD2 as a possible D gene (6 bases). Trimming cost V 1 base and J 4 bases, with 14 bases left between them. Germline CDR1 and CDR2: LNHNV and YYDKDF (reference sequence). CDR3 size: 15 residues. The full variable domain, its missing parts supplied by reference TRBV15 and TRBJ2-7, is DAMVIQNPRYQVTQFGKPVTLSCSQTLNHNVMYWYQQKSSQAPKLLFHYYDKDFNNEADTPDNFQSRRPNTSFCFLDIRSPGLGDTAMYLCATSRGGGLVYEQYFGPGTRLTVT.

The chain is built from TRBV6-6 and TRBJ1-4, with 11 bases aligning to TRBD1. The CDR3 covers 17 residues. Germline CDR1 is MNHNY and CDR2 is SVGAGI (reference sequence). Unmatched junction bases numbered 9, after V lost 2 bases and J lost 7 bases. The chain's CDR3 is CASSYKDRGRWGEKLFF. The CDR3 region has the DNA TGTGCCAGCAGTTACAAGGACAGGGGGCGATGGGGTGAAAAACTGTTTTTT.

DNA for the CDR3: TGTGCCAGCAGCCAAGTTTGGGGGAGGGGTTACAATGAGCAGTTCTTC. Its translation is CASSQVWGRGYNEQFF. This chain links TRBV14 with TRBJ2-1; TRBD2 matches 7 bases. J gave up 4 bases and V 1 base, and 7 bases lay outside the gene matches. CDR1 and CDR2 from the germline V gene are SGHDN and FVKESK. CDR3 length equals 16 residues.

CDR3 loop: CASSPWMGNEQYF. In nucleotides, the CDR3 is TGTGCCAGCAGCCCCTGGATGGGGAACGAGCAGTACTTC. The genes are TRBV12-3 or TRBV12-4 and TRBJ2-7; unclear D gene. The germline V and J ends were trimmed by 6 bases and 5 bases, with 14 bases remaining between them. This CDR3 has 13 residues.

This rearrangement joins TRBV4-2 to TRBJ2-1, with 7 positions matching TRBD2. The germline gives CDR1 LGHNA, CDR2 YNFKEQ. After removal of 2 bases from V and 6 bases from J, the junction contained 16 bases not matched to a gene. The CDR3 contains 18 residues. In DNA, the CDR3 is TGTGCCAGCAGCCAAACCCGACCGCTAGCGGACCCAGGCAATGAGCAGTTCTTC. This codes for CASSQTRPLADPGNEQFF.

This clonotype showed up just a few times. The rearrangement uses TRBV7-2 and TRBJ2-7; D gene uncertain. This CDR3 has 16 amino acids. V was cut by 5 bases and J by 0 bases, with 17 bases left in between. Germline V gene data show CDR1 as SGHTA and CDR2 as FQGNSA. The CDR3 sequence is CASSQGPGSSSYEQYV. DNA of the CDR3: TGTGCCAGCAGCCAAGGACCGGGCTCAAGCTCCTACGAGCAGTACGTC.

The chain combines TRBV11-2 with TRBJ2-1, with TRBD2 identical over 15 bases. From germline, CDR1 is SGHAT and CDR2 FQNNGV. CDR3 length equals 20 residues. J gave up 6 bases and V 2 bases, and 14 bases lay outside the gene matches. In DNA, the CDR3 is TGTGCCAGCAGCTTAAGACGGACTAGCGGGAGGGCCGGGGGTGGCAATGAGCAGTTCTTC. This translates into CASSLRRTSGRAGGGNEQFF.

The CDR3 nucleotides are TGTGCCAGCAGTTTGTTGGGGTTTAGGGAGACCCAGTACTTC. It specifies CASSLLGFRETQYF. The V call is TRBV12-3 or TRBV12-4, the J call TRBJ2-5; unclear D gene. This CDR3 is built from 14 residues. Trimming removed 3 bases from V and 5 bases from J, with 13 bases in between.

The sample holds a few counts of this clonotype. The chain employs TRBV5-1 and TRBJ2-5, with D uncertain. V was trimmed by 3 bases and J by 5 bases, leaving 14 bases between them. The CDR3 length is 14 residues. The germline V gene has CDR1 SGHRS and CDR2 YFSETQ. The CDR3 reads CASSSTPSRETQYF. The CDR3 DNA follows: TGCGCCAGCAGCTCCACGCCCAGCAGGGAGACCCAGTACTTC.

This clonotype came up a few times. The CDR3 here is CASSFWQRGSSTDTQYF. The CDR3 bases are TGTGCCAGCAGTTTTTGGCAAAGGGGGTCAAGCACAGATACGCAGTATTTT. The chain joins TRBV12-3 or TRBV12-4 to TRBJ2-3; D possibly corresponds to TRBD1 (6 bases). The V end lost 3 bases, the J end lost 0 bases, and 16 bases lay between the germline ends. This CDR3 has 17 amino acids.